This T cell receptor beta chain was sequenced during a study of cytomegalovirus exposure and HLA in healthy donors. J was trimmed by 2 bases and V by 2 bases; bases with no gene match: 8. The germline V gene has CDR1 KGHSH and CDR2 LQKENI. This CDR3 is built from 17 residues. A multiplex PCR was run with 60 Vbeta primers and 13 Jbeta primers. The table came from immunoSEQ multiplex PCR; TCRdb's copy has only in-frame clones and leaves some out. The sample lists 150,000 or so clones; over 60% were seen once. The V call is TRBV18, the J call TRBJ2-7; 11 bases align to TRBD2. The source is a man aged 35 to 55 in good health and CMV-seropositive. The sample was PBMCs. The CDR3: CASSPGIAGGRAYEQYF. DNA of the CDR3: TGTGCCAGCTCACCAGGGATAGCGGGAGGGCGAGCCTACGAGCAGTACTTC. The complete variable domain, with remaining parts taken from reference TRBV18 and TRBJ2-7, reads NAGVMQNPRHLVRRRGQEARLRCSPMKGHSHVYWYRQLPEEGLKFMVYLQKENIIDESGMPKERFSAEFPKEGPSILRIQQVVRGDSAAYFCASSPGIAGGRAYEQYFGPGTRLTVT.